Below, 15 T cell receptor beta chains from the same sample are listed, as sequenced in a study of blood T cells in healthy people across ages. A J-beta primer mix and a sample-barcoded 5' primer were used in a second PCR of about 7 to 12 cycles. From the 5' RACE reads, TCRdb called clonotypes with MiXCR, one entry per CDR3 protein. The sample has about 1 million distinct CDR3 sequences, 40% to 45% seen once. The source material was blood. All receptors derive from a woman aged 55 to 70 in good health.

J is TRBJ2-1 and V is TRBV11-1; no clear D. The V end was cut by 5 bases, the J end by 9 bases, with 14 bases between. The CDR3 runs to 13 residues. CDR1 is SGHAT and CDR2 is FQDESV in the germline V gene (reference sequence). Here the CDR3 reads CASSPAPTGEQFF. For the CDR3, the DNA is TGTGCCAGCAGCCCAGCCCCGACGGGTGAGCAGTTCTTC.

The chain carries TRBV12-3 or TRBV12-4 and TRBJ1-4; D is unresolved. The CDR3 contains 15 residues. V lost 5 bases to trimming and J lost 7 bases, with 17 bases between them. The CDR3 DNA sequence: TGTGCCAGCAGTCCCCCGGGGAAGGGTGGTGAAAAACTGTTTTTT. Protein product: CASSPPGKGGEKLFF.

As to this clonotype: The CDR3 end shows no conserved phenylalanine or tryptophan, and so a read error is likely. J is TRBJ1-6 and V is TRBV7-2, with no clear D. This CDR3 has 15 amino acids. V lost 1 base to trimming and J lost 9 bases, with 13 bases between them. Looked up from germline, CDR1 is SGHTA and CDR2 is FQGNSA. In DNA, the CDR3 is TGTGCCAGCAGCTTAGACCCGGGGAACCCTTCACCCCTCCACGTT. Translation gives CASSLDPGNPSPLHV.

The chain couples TRBV21-1 to TRBJ2-7; the table's TRBD1 call for D was not verified on the DNA. TRBV21-1 corresponds to a pseudogene. The CDR3 extends over 15 amino acids. CDR3 coding DNA: TGTGCCAGCCCCAACACGGACAACCCCCTCTACGAGCAGTACTTC. This codes for CASPNTDNPLYEQYF.

This chain joins TRBV21-1 and TRBJ2-1; the tabulated D call, TRBD2, remains unverified against the DNA. TRBV21-1 is recorded as a pseudogene. The CDR3 runs 17 residues. The DNA for the CDR3 is TGTGCCAGCAGCAAAAGCTCCGGGACTAGCGGGAGGAATGAGCAGTTCTTC. Its translation: CASSKSSGTSGRNEQFF.

The chain combines TRBV2 with TRBJ2-5; no clear D gene. The ends were cut back, 8 bases at V and 0 bases at J, with 7 bases in the middle. The CDR3 contains 12 residues. Germline CDR1 reads SNHLY; CDR2 reads FYNNEI. The CDR3 region has the DNA TGTGCCAGCGTGGCAGACCAAGAGACCCAGTACTTC. Protein product: CASVADQETQYF.

This clonotype was counted a few times. The CDR3 sequence is CASSETLGTYGADTQYF. For the CDR3, the DNA is TGTGCCAGCAGCGAAACCCTGGGGACTTACGGCGCAGATACGCAGTATTTT. The V call is TRBV7-2, the J call TRBJ2-3; the D gene is possibly TRBD2 (6 bases). Trimming shortened V by 5 bases and J by 4 bases, and 22 bases separated the two germline ends. The CDR3 length is 17 residues. Germline CDR1 reads SGHTA; CDR2 reads FQGNSA.

This clonotype was detected ten times or more. The rearrangement joins TRBV24-1 to TRBJ2-1, with TRBD1 matching over 11 bases. The J segment lost 5 bases and the V segment lost 4 bases, leaving 9 bases of the junction unmatched. Germline values: CDR1 KGHDR, CDR2 SFDVKD. The CDR3 is 17 amino acids. The CDR3 DNA follows: TGTGCCACCAGTGAGACGGACAGGGGGCTCTCTCACAATGAGCAGTTCTTC. Residues: CATSETDRGLSHNEQFF.

This chain joins TRBV4-1 and TRBJ2-5; TRBD2 agrees at 10 bases. Germline values: CDR1 MGHRA, CDR2 YSYEKL. The CDR3 length is 17 residues. V shed 0 bases and J 11 bases; nucleotides not matched to a gene: 15. The CDR3 DNA is TGCGCCAGCAGCCAAGATCCAAGCGGGAGGGTCACCAATGAGCAGTACTTC. It specifies CASSQDPSGRVTNEQYF.

This clonotype was observed a few times. The DNA of the CDR3 is TGCAGCGTTGCCAGAACAGGGGTCTACGAGCAGTACTTC. It translates to CSVARTGVYEQYF. The chain is built from TRBV29-1 and TRBJ2-7; 7 bases line up with TRBD1. Germline loops: CDR1 SQVTM, CDR2 ANQGSEA. V dropped 4 bases and J dropped 3; count of bases not matched to a gene: 6. The CDR3 runs 13 residues.

The gene calls are TRBV20-1 and TRBJ2-5, with TRBD2 as a possible D gene (6 bases). The V and J ends lost 0 bases and 3 bases respectively, with 14 bases between them. The CDR3 loop spans 15 amino acids. The germline V gene encodes CDR1 DFQATT and CDR2 SNEGSKA (reference sequence). DNA of the CDR3: TGCAGTGCTAGAGATCTGTCTAGCGTAGAAGAGACCCAGTACTTC. Amino acids: CSARDLSSVEETQYF.

Remarks on this clonotype: Compared with germline, one end of the junction differs, possibly owing to a read error. The rearrangement links TRBV12-3 or TRBV12-4 to TRBJ1-5; 7 bases are a match to TRBD1. The CDR3 length is 14 residues. CDR3: CASSLVAGGQHQHF. The CDR3, as DNA: TGTGCCAGCAGTTTAGTGGCAGGGGGTCAGCACCAGCATTTT.

This clonotype has only a few counts. The chain is built from TRBV5-1 and TRBJ2-7; TRBD2 agrees at 7 bases. V was pared by 4 bases and J by 5 bases, with 6 bases of the junction left unmatched. Germline V lookup: CDR1 SGHRS, CDR2 YFSETQ. This CDR3 region has 13 residues. The CDR3 nucleotides read TGCGCCAGCAGCCCAGGACTAGGGAACGAGCAGTACTTC. Its protein is CASSPGLGNEQYF.

This clonotype was seen a handful of times. The V call is TRBV29-1, the J call TRBJ2-5, with 11 bases aligning to TRBD2. With 4 bases clipped from V and 2 bases from J, the junction kept 6 bases outside the gene matches. CDR1 SQVTM and CDR2 ANQGSEA come from the germline V gene. The CDR3 has 15 amino acids. The CDR3: CSVGGLAETQETQYF. The CDR3 DNA is TGCAGCGTTGGGGGACTAGCGGAAACTCAAGAGACCCAGTACTTC.

The sample holds many counts of this clonotype. This chain connects TRBV29-1 to TRBJ2-3; 7 bases agree with TRBD1. The V segment lost 7 bases and the J segment 3 bases; nucleotides outside the gene matches: 4. Germline lookup yields CDR1 SQVTM and CDR2 ANQGSEA. This CDR3 contains 12 residues. CDR3 sequence: CSARQGTDTQYF. As DNA, the CDR3 is TGCAGCGCCCGACAGGGTACAGATACGCAGTATTTT.